This is a list of T cell receptor beta chains from one sample in a study of graft-versus-host responses after intestinal transplantation. Method: immunoSEQ multiplex PCR; TCRdb's copy keeps in-frame clones and lacks some. The table includes fewer than 65,000 clones, 89% detected once. No antigen has been identified for these receptors. Sequencing used unstimulated CD4+ T cells sorted from spleen or lymph node cells, obtained before transplant. The receptors come from a human donor who was the organ donor for an intestinal transplant. CDR3s include the opening cysteine and the closing phenylalanine or tryptophan. The order of the fields is V gene, D gene, clone size, J gene, CDR3 protein, CDR3 DNA. D genes are given only for firm matches. A clone size is listed for some rows: how often the clone was seen (once, few, many), or a class if it is expanded.

v_gene: TRBV6-5
d_gene: TRBD1
abundance: .
j_gene: TRBJ2-1
CDR3aa: CASRLDRVDNEQFF
CDR3nt: TGTGCCAGCAGACTGGACAGGGTCGACAATGAGCAGTTCTTC

v_gene: TRBV19
d_gene: TRBD2
abundance: .
j_gene: TRBJ2-7
CDR3aa: CASSTGLAGGLYEQYF
CDR3nt: TGTGCCAGTAGTACGGGACTAGCGGGAGGACTCTACGAGCAGTACTTC

v_gene: TRBV29-1
d_gene: .
abundance: few
j_gene: TRBJ1-2
CDR3aa: CSPSGLGGYTF
CDR3nt: TGCAGCCCCTCAGGGTTGGGTGGCTACACCTTC

v_gene: TRBV29-1
d_gene: .
abundance: once
j_gene: TRBJ1-4
CDR3aa: CSAAGDSKNEKLFF
CDR3nt: TGCAGCGCCGCAGGCGACAGCAAAAATGAAAAACTGTTTTTT

v_gene: TRBV7-9
d_gene: .
abundance: .
j_gene: TRBJ2-2
CDR3aa: CASSLLAGAGELFF
CDR3nt: TGTGCCAGCAGCTTACTCGCAGGGGCCGGGGAGCTGTTTTTT

v_gene: TRBV7-6
d_gene: .
abundance: .
j_gene: TRBJ2-1
CDR3aa: CASSLGQEGEQFF
CDR3nt: TGTGCCAGCAGCTTAGGCCAGGAAGGTGAGCAGTTCTTC

v_gene: TRBV28
d_gene: TRBD1
abundance: .
j_gene: TRBJ1-1
CDR3aa: CASSLVRGGPSYDAFF
CDR3nt: TGTGCCAGCAGTTTGGTCAGAGGGGGCCCGTCGTATGATGCTTTCTTT

v_gene: TRBV5-1
d_gene: .
abundance: .
j_gene: TRBJ1-1
CDR3aa: CASSSGVGGMNTEAFF
CDR3nt: TGCGCCAGCAGCTCTGGGGTAGGGGGAATGAACACTGAAGCTTTCTTT

v_gene: TRBV6-6
d_gene: .
abundance: .
j_gene: TRBJ2-3
CDR3aa: CASSYSIGETQYF
CDR3nt: TGTGCCAGCAGTTACTCAATCGGAGAGACGCAGTATTTT

v_gene: TRBV7-3
d_gene: TRBD2
abundance: .
j_gene: TRBJ2-3
CDR3aa: CASSWTSGSTDTQYF
CDR3nt: TGTGCCAGCAGCTGGACTAGCGGGAGCACAGATACGCAGTATTTT

v_gene: TRBV15
d_gene: TRBD1
abundance: .
j_gene: TRBJ1-5
CDR3aa: CATSRDRGDQPQHF
CDR3nt: TGTGCCACCAGCAGAGACAGGGGGGATCAGCCCCAGCATTTT

v_gene: TRBV27
d_gene: TRBD1
abundance: .
j_gene: TRBJ1-5
CDR3aa: CASPHGDRDSNQPQHF
CDR3nt: TGTGCCAGCCCTCATGGGGACAGAGATAGCAATCAGCCCCAGCATTTT

v_gene: TRBV2
d_gene: TRBD2
abundance: .
j_gene: TRBJ2-7
CDR3aa: CASSVTSGSEQYF
CDR3nt: TGTGCCAGCAGTGTAACTAGCGGGAGCGAGCAGTACTTC

v_gene: TRBV6-5
d_gene: TRBD1
abundance: once
j_gene: TRBJ2-1
CDR3aa: CASRPDRGSYNEQFF
CDR3nt: TGTGCCAGCCGACCGGACAGGGGGTCCTACAATGAGCAGTTCTTC

v_gene: TRBV19
d_gene: TRBD1
abundance: .
j_gene: TRBJ1-4
CDR3aa: CASSTGGALKEKLFF
CDR3nt: TGTGCCAGTAGTACAGGGGGCGCGTTGAAGGAAAAACTGTTTTTT

v_gene: TRBV18
d_gene: .
abundance: .
j_gene: TRBJ2-7
CDR3aa: CASSPISPNEQYF
CDR3nt: TGTGCCAGCTCACCAATCTCCCCTAACGAGCAGTACTTC

v_gene: TRBV19
d_gene: TRBD1
abundance: .
j_gene: TRBJ2-7
CDR3aa: CASGTGVTYEQYF
CDR3nt: TGTGCCAGCGGAACAGGGGTCACCTACGAGCAGTACTTC

v_gene: TRBV5-6
d_gene: .
abundance: .
j_gene: TRBJ1-2
CDR3aa: CASSPLDRFDGYTF
CDR3nt: TGTGCCAGCAGCCCGCTCGACAGATTCGATGGCTACACCTTC

v_gene: TRBV6-5
d_gene: TRBD2
abundance: .
j_gene: TRBJ2-5
CDR3aa: CASSYQLADQETQYF
CDR3nt: TGTGCCAGCAGTTACCAACTAGCGGACCAAGAGACCCAGTACTTC

v_gene: TRBV5-1
d_gene: TRBD2
abundance: .
j_gene: TRBJ2-7
CDR3aa: CASSLEARTSNEQYF
CDR3nt: TGCGCCAGCAGCTTGGAGGCTCGGACTAGCAACGAGCAGTACTTC

v_gene: TRBV5-4
d_gene: TRBD1
abundance: .
j_gene: TRBJ2-5
CDR3aa: CASSPRQGWGETQYF
CDR3nt: TGTGCCAGCAGCCCTCGACAGGGGTGGGGAGAGACCCAGTACTTC

v_gene: TRBV6-6
d_gene: .
abundance: .
j_gene: TRBJ1-1
CDR3aa: CASSYRRQAEAFF
CDR3nt: TGTGCCAGCAGTTACCGCCGACAGGCTGAAGCTTTCTTT

v_gene: TRBV28
d_gene: .
abundance: once
j_gene: TRBJ2-7
CDR3aa: CASSLRRGSYEQYF
CDR3nt: TGTGCCAGCAGTTTGCGAAGGGGTTCCTACGAGCAGTACTTC

v_gene: TRBV7-3
d_gene: TRBD1
abundance: .
j_gene: TRBJ1-2
CDR3aa: CASSLRPTGVGYTF
CDR3nt: TGTGCCAGCAGCTTAAGGCCTACAGGGGTCGGCTACACCTTC

v_gene: TRBV30
d_gene: TRBD2
abundance: once
j_gene: TRBJ2-2
CDR3aa: CAWTAGGNTGELFF
CDR3nt: TGTGCCTGGACGGCGGGAGGTAACACCGGGGAGCTGTTTTTT

v_gene: TRBV7-2
d_gene: .
abundance: .
j_gene: TRBJ1-2
CDR3aa: CASSLAEKRRGGYTF
CDR3nt: TGTGCCAGCAGCTTAGCGGAGAAAAGGCGAGGTGGCTACACCTTC

v_gene: TRBV5-4
d_gene: TRBD1
abundance: .
j_gene: TRBJ1-2
CDR3aa: CASSPPGGTYGYTF
CDR3nt: TGTGCCAGCAGCCCACCAGGGGGAACTTATGGCTACACCTTC

v_gene: TRBV29-1
d_gene: TRBD1
abundance: .
j_gene: TRBJ2-5
CDR3aa: CSVATGGGTQYF
CDR3nt: TGCAGCGTTGCGACAGGGGGTGGCACCCAGTACTTC

v_gene: TRBV6-5
d_gene: TRBD1
abundance: .
j_gene: TRBJ2-7
CDR3aa: CASSLGQPYEQYF
CDR3nt: TGTGCCAGCAGTCTGGGACAGCCCTACGAGCAGTACTTC

v_gene: TRBV5-1
d_gene: .
abundance: once
j_gene: TRBJ2-3
CDR3aa: CASSLFGRVADTQYF
CDR3nt: TGCGCCAGCAGCTTGTTTGGCAGGGTAGCAGATACGCAGTATTTT

v_gene: TRBV28
d_gene: TRBD2
abundance: .
j_gene: TRBJ2-7
CDR3aa: CASSSISGGIRKQYF
CDR3nt: TGTGCCAGCAGTTCTATTAGCGGGGGGATACGAAAGCAGTACTTC

v_gene: TRBV20-1
d_gene: .
abundance: .
j_gene: TRBJ2-7
CDR3aa: CSATTAYEQYF
CDR3nt: TGCAGTGCTACCACAGCCTACGAGCAGTACTTC

v_gene: TRBV7-8
d_gene: .
abundance: .
j_gene: TRBJ2-2
CDR3aa: CASSLARGRFVGELFF
CDR3nt: TGTGCCAGCAGCTTAGCGCGGGGACGGTTCGTCGGGGAGCTGTTTTTT

v_gene: TRBV28
d_gene: .
abundance: .
j_gene: TRBJ2-7
CDR3aa: CASSPAGVSGYEQYF
CDR3nt: TGTGCCAGCAGTCCGGCAGGGGTCAGTGGTTACGAGCAGTACTTC

v_gene: TRBV7-8
d_gene: TRBD2
abundance: .
j_gene: TRBJ2-7
CDR3aa: CASSSRRLAGRDEQYF
CDR3nt: TGTGCCAGCAGCTCGCGCCGCCTAGCGGGTAGGGACGAGCAGTACTTC

v_gene: TRBV10-3
d_gene: .
abundance: .
j_gene: TRBJ1-5
CDR3aa: CAISDNNQPQHF
CDR3nt: TGTGCCATCAGTGACAACAATCAGCCCCAGCATTTT

v_gene: TRBV6-5
d_gene: .
abundance: few
j_gene: TRBJ2-1
CDR3aa: CASSVTGSGEQFF
CDR3nt: TGTGCCAGCAGTGTAACAGGTTCCGGTGAGCAGTTCTTC

v_gene: TRBV19
d_gene: TRBD2
abundance: .
j_gene: TRBJ2-7
CDR3aa: CASSTLPRGGRVYEQYF
CDR3nt: TGTGCCAGTAGTACCCTCCCGCGCGGCGGGAGAGTGTACGAGCAGTACTTC

v_gene: TRBV7-8
d_gene: .
abundance: .
j_gene: TRBJ2-3
CDR3aa: CASSLVAVSTDTQYF
CDR3nt: TGTGCCAGCAGCTTAGTGGCGGTTTCCACAGATACGCAGTATTTT

v_gene: TRBV15
d_gene: TRBD1
abundance: .
j_gene: TRBJ2-5
CDR3aa: CATSRDRGQETQYF
CDR3nt: TGTGCCACCAGCCGTGACAGGGGCCAAGAGACCCAGTACTTC

v_gene: TRBV7-2
d_gene: .
abundance: .
j_gene: TRBJ2-7
CDR3aa: CASSSPSSDPYEQYF
CDR3nt: TGTGCCAGCAGCTCCCCGTCTAGCGACCCCTACGAGCAGTACTTC

v_gene: TRBV11-2
d_gene: .
abundance: .
j_gene: TRBJ2-7
CDR3aa: CASSLGGGEQYF
CDR3nt: TGTGCCAGCAGCTTGGGGGGAGGCGAGCAGTACTTC

v_gene: TRBV28
d_gene: .
abundance: once
j_gene: TRBJ1-2
CDR3aa: CASSPTGYYGYTF
CDR3nt: TGTGCCAGCAGTCCCACAGGGTACTATGGCTACACCTTC

v_gene: TRBV28
d_gene: .
abundance: .
j_gene: TRBJ2-1
CDR3aa: CASSLYSGLMGNEQFF
CDR3nt: TGTGCCAGCAGTTTATATAGCGGCCTCATGGGGAATGAGCAGTTCTTC

v_gene: TRBV5-1
d_gene: TRBD1
abundance: once
j_gene: TRBJ2-2
CDR3aa: CASTGTGRGGELFF
CDR3nt: TGCGCCAGCACCGGGACAGGGAGAGGCGGGGAGCTGTTTTTT

v_gene: TRBV27
d_gene: TRBD1
abundance: .
j_gene: TRBJ2-7
CDR3aa: CASSLRDSGYEQYF
CDR3nt: TGTGCCAGCAGTTTACGGGACAGCGGATACGAGCAGTACTTC

v_gene: TRBV28
d_gene: .
abundance: medium-sized
j_gene: TRBJ2-2
CDR3aa: CASSFTQASNTGELFF
CDR3nt: TGTGCCAGCAGTTTTACCCAGGCCTCGAACACCGGGGAGCTGTTTTTT

v_gene: TRBV5-1
d_gene: TRBD1
abundance: .
j_gene: TRBJ2-7
CDR3aa: CASSLDRVVLSEQYF
CDR3nt: TGCGCCAGCAGCCTAGACAGGGTCGTCCTCAGCGAGCAGTACTTC